This T cell receptor beta chain was profiled in a study of early stage breast cancer tumors. Study as a whole: ER+/PR+/HER2- status applied to about 80% of the 16 invasive breast tumors.

Study-wide results and limits: In about 90% of the 16 patients, blood comparison separated tumor from normal breast.

Each sample had two DNA replicates, about 0.52 ug blood or 1.5 ug tissue. Only in-frame clones appear in the TCRdb table, and some are missing; sequencing was by immunoSEQ multiplex PCR. The table shows some 15,000 clones, with approximately 80% occurring only once. CDR1 is SGHTA and CDR2 is FQGNSA in the germline V gene. V shed 5 bases and J shed 7 bases, with 18 bases lying between them. The CDR3 runs to 14 residues. A word on this clone: Antigen: not known.

The receptor's source is a person aged 45-65 years with breast cancer. The genes are TRBV7-2 and TRBJ2-7; D possibly matches TRBD1 or TRBD2 (5 bases each). The sequenced material came from normal breast tissue next to the tumor. CDR3 DNA sequence: TGTGCCAGCAGCCAGGGAGCAGAGTATGGGGAGCAGTACTTC. It translates to CASSQGAEYGEQYF.